This entry concerns a single T cell receptor (beta chain). The data derive from a study of glioma-infiltrating T cells after dendritic cell vaccination. Germline V gene data show CDR1 as SGHNT and CDR2 as YYREEE (reference sequence). The junction had 7 bases not matched to a gene; V was cut back by 4 bases and J by 4 bases. CDR3 length equals 15 residues. TCRdb's copy holds only in-frame clones and misses some; the assay was immunoSEQ multiplex PCR. The table has tens of thousands of clones, more than 75% seen once. Time point given: after dendritic cell vaccination, including at tumor progression/relapse. No glioblastoma patient carried an isocitrate dehydrogenase mutation.

The clonotype originates from a human donor with glioblastoma. Specimen: blood, collected after dendritic cell vaccination. This chain links TRBV5-4 with TRBJ2-7; TRBD2 aligns across 11 bases. The CDR3, as DNA: TGTGCCAGCAGCCGGGACTCTAGCGGGAGGTACGAGCAGTACTTC. Its translation is CASSRDSSGRYEQYF.